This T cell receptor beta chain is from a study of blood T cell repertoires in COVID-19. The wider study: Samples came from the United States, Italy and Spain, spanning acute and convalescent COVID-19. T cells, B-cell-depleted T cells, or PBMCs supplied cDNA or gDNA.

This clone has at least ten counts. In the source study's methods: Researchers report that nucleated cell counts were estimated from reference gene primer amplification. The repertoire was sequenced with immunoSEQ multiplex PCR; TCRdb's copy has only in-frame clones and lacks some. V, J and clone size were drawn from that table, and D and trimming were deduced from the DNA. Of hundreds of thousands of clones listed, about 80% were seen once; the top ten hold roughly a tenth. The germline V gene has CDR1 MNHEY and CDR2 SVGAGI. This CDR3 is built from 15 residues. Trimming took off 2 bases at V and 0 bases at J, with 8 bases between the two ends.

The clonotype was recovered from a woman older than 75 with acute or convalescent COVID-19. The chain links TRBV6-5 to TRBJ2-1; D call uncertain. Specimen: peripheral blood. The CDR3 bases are TGTGCCAGCAGTTACGTTCCCAGCTCCTACAATGAGCAGTTCTTC. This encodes CASSYVPSSYNEQFF.